This TCR beta chain was recovered during a study of T cell repertoires in cytomegalovirus infection. Study summary: Indicated by public TCR beta signatures were CMV infection and matching HLA type.

TCRdb redid the calling of the reads with MiXCR, one entry per CDR3 protein. Here the sample spans around 270,000 distinct CDR3 sequences, approximately 9.1% being singletons. V lost 0 bases to trimming and J lost 4 bases; unmatched junction nucleotides: 11. This CDR3 contains 17 residues. Germline-derived CDR1 and CDR2 are SGHTA and FQGNSA. In the case of this clonotype: Its antigen remains unidentified.

Regarding the study as a whole: Predominance within the ex vivo response was attributable to HLA-C-restricted CMV-specific TCR beta clonotypes.

The chain has TRBV7-2 and TRBJ1-2, with 7 bases fitting TRBD1. Material: PBMCs. The receptor was isolated from a human donor in good health (CMV status not recorded). Some clones in this sample may be carry-over from other donors' samples. CDR3 residues: CASSLAGTAPEAYGYTF. In DNA form, the CDR3 reads TGTGCCAGCAGCTTAGCTGGGACAGCACCCGAAGCCTATGGCTACACCTTC.